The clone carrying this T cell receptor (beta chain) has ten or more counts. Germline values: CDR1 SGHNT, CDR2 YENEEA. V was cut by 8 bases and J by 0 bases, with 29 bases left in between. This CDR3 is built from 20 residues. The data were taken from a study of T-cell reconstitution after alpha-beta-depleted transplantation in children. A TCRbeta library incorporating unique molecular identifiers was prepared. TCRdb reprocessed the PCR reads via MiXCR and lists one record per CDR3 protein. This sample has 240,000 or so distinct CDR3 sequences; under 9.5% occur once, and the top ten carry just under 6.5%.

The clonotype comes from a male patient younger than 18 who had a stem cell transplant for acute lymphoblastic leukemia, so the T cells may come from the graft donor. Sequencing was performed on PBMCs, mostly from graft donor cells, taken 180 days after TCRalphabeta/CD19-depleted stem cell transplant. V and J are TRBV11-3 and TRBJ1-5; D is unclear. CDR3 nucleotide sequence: TGTGCCAGCTCCATAGGGAGGATAGCAGCGAAGTCCTATAGCAATCAGCCCCAGCATTTT. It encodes CASSIGRIAAKSYSNQPQHF.